What follows are 17 T cell receptor beta chains derived from one specimen sequenced in a study of T cell repertoires in cytomegalovirus infection. TCRdb analysed the reads with MiXCR anew, one entry per CDR3 protein. This sample has around 74,000 distinct CDR3 sequences, with roughly 3.7% found just once. Sequences were obtained from PBMCs. The receptors originated from a human donor in good health (CMV status not recorded). Some clones in this sample may be carry-over from other donors' samples.

This clonotype appeared many times. This chain uses TRBV28 with TRBJ1-2, with D possibly TRBD1 on 6 matching bases. CDR1 is MDHEN and CDR2 is SYDVKM in the germline V gene. This CDR3 is built from 13 residues. V was cut by 7 bases and J by 4 bases, with 13 bases left in between. The CDR3 DNA sequence: TGTGCCAGCACCAGCGGACAGCTCTATGGCTACACCTTC. Its translation: CASTSGQLYGYTF.

This clonotype was found many times. The genes are TRBV28 and TRBJ2-3, with TRBD2 matching 9 bases. Looked up from germline, CDR1 is MDHEN and CDR2 is SYDVKM. V lost 2 bases and J lost 7; bases outside the gene matches: 16. This CDR3 spans 18 amino acids. CDR3 DNA: TGTGCCAGCAGTTTAAACGGCGGGGGGGGGAGACCTACAAATACGCAGTATTTT. This codes for CASSLNGGGGRPTNTQYF. Combining the CDR3 with reference TRBV28 and TRBJ2-3 gives the whole variable domain DVKVTQSSRYLVKRTGEKVFLECVQDMDHENMFWYRQDPGLGLRLIYFSYDVKMKEKGDIPEGYSVSREKKERFSLILESASTNQTSMYLCASSLNGGGGRPTNTQYFGPGTRLTVL.

J is TRBJ1-6 and V is TRBV27; D unresolved. Germline V gene sequence: CDR1 MNHEY, CDR2 SMNVEV (reference sequence). The germline V and J ends were trimmed by 3 bases and 18 bases, with 24 bases remaining between them. The CDR3 contains 15 residues. Here the CDR3 reads CASSLGSSYNSPHHF. CDR3 coding DNA: TGTGCCAGCAGTTTGGGCAGCTCCTATAATTCACCTCACCACTTT.

This clonotype was found many times. The CDR3 bases are TGTGCCAGCAGTTCCCCCAGGGGGGAAGAGACCCAGTACTTC. Residues: CASSSPRGEETQYF. This chain uses TRBV6-2 or TRBV6-3 with TRBJ2-5, with D possibly matching TRBD1 (7 bases). Germline V CDR1 and CDR2: MNHEY, SVGEGT. The CDR3 has 14 amino acids. The germline V and J ends were trimmed by 4 bases and 3 bases, with 12 bases remaining between them.

This clonotype was counted at least ten times. DNA for the CDR3: TGTGCCAGCAGTTACGACGGGACCCGCAACAATGAGCAGTTCTTC. Residues: CASSYDGTRNNEQFF. This chain connects TRBV6-5 to TRBJ2-1, with D perhaps TRBD1 or TRBD2 (5 bases each). The germline V gene has CDR1 MNHEY and CDR2 SVGAGI. Trimming removed 2 bases at V and 5 bases at J, with 13 bases between. The CDR3 consists of 15 residues.

This clonotype was detected many times. This rearrangement joins TRBV7-2 to TRBJ2-5, with 8 bases matching TRBD2. Germline assignment: CDR1 SGHTA and CDR2 FQGNSA. CDR3 length equals 15 residues. The V gene end was trimmed by 1 base and the J gene end by 5 bases; junction bases not matched to a gene: 6. The CDR3 DNA sequence: TGTGCCAGCAGCTTAGTAGGGACTAGGCCGGAGACCCAGTACTTC. Its protein product is CASSLVGTRPETQYF.

This clonotype showed up many times. V and J are TRBV9 and TRBJ2-1; unclear D gene. V lost 0 bases, J lost 0 bases, and 10 bases lay in between. The germline V gene encodes CDR1 SGDLS and CDR2 YYNGEE. The CDR3 runs 16 residues. The CDR3 DNA sequence: TGTGCCAGCAGCGTAGGACCCGATAGCTCCTACAATGAGCAGTTCTTC. Its translation is CASSVGPDSSYNEQFF.

This clonotype has ten or more counts. The J gene is TRBJ1-3, the V gene TRBV7-2; D not certain. V was pared by 1 base and J by 9 bases, with 10 bases between. CDR1 is SGHTA, CDR2 FQGNSA, per germline. The CDR3 spans 13 residues. The DNA for the CDR3 is TGTGCCAGCAGCTTAGGGACGTGGGCCACCATATATTTT. It is translated as CASSLGTWATIYF.

This clonotype was seen repeatedly, ten times or more. V and J are TRBV20-1 and TRBJ2-3; D possibly corresponds to TRBD2 (6 bases). Germline CDR1 reads DFQATT; CDR2 reads SNEGSKA (reference sequence). The CDR3 runs to 16 residues. With 5 bases removed from V and 0 bases from J, the gap between germline ends came to 18 bases. CDR3 nucleotides: TGCAGTGCTGCGGTACTAACGGGGGATAGCACAGATACGCAGTATTTT. This gives the protein CSAAVLTGDSTDTQYF.

This clonotype was found many times. The V and J genes are TRBV7-6 and TRBJ1-1; D is ambiguous. CDR3 size: 12 residues. Germline V gene sequence: CDR1 SGHVS, CDR2 FNYEAQ. Trimming took off 4 bases at V and 6 bases at J, with 9 bases between the two ends. The CDR3 sequence: CASSSEISEAFF. The CDR3 DNA reads TGTGCCAGCAGCTCCGAGATCTCTGAAGCTTTCTTT.

Remarks on this clonotype: Mismatch with germline at one junction end may stem from a read error. The chain uses TRBV7-2 and TRBJ2-1; the match to TRBD1 covers 9 bases. Germline V gives CDR1 SGHTA, CDR2 FQGNSA. CDR3 length: 16 amino acids. The CDR3 is CVSSLLRDRDYNEQFF. The CDR3 region has the DNA TGTGTCAGCAGCTTACTGCGGGACAGGGACTACAATGAGCAGTTCTTC.

This clonotype was seen many times. The rearrangement uses TRBV6-6 and TRBJ2-1; 8 nucleotides line up with TRBD1. Germline V gene lookup returns CDR1 MNHNY and CDR2 SVGAGI (reference sequence). The trim removed 2 bases at V and 6 bases at J, leaving 3 bases unmatched. The CDR3 has 14 residues. The CDR3 here is CASSYRTGFNEQFF. In nucleotides, the CDR3 is TGTGCCAGCAGTTACCGGACAGGGTTCAATGAGCAGTTCTTC.

In its sample, this clonotype was seen many times. The chain uses TRBV28 and TRBJ2-2; D unclear. CDR3 size: 15 residues. The germline V gene encodes CDR1 MDHEN and CDR2 SYDVKM. V was pared by 5 bases and J by 1 base, with 11 bases between. This chain's CDR3 is CASSESPGNTGELFF. For the CDR3, the DNA is TGTGCCAGCAGTGAGAGTCCGGGGAACACCGGGGAGCTGTTTTTT. Complete variable domain (other parts from reference TRBV28 and TRBJ2-2): DVKVTQSSRYLVKRTGEKVFLECVQDMDHENMFWYRQDPGLGLRLIYFSYDVKMKEKGDIPEGYSVSREKKERFSLILESASTNQTSMYLCASSESPGNTGELFFGEGSRLTVL.

This clonotype was seen repeatedly, ten times or more. This rearrangement joins TRBV7-9 to TRBJ2-1, with 8 bases aligning to TRBD1. Germline trimming cut 5 bases from V and 5 bases from J; bases unmatched to any gene: 5. Germline V gene data show CDR1 as SEHNR and CDR2 as FQNEAQ (reference sequence). The CDR3 totals 14 residues. CDR3 sequence reads: CASSPGQENNEQFF. CDR3 nucleotide sequence: TGTGCCAGCAGCCCGGGACAGGAAAACAATGAGCAGTTCTTC.

In this sample, this clonotype turned up many times. Here the CDR3 DNA reads TGTGCCAGCAGCCACAGCTCCTACGAGCAGTACTTC. Translating it yields CASSHSSYEQYF. J is TRBJ2-7 and V is TRBV7-2, with D uncertain. The CDR3 is 12 residues long. Trimming left V 5 bases short and J 0 bases short, with 5 bases between. CDR1 is SGHTA and CDR2 is FQGNSA in the germline V gene. Full variable domain (outside the CDR3, taken from reference TRBV7-2 and TRBJ2-7): GAGVSQSPSNKVTEKGKDVELRCDPISGHTALYWYRQSLGQGLEFLIYFQGNSAPDKSGLPSDRFSAERTGGSVSTLTIQRTQQEDSAVYLCASSHSSYEQYFGPGTRLTVT.

The genes are TRBV20-1 and TRBJ1-1; D uncertain. From germline, CDR1 is DFQATT and CDR2 SNEGSKA (reference sequence). This CDR3 region has 13 residues. The V and J ends lost 5 bases and 1 base respectively, with 11 bases between them. The CDR3 sequence: CSALPVGNTEAFF. CDR3 coding DNA: TGCAGTGCTCTCCCGGTCGGGAACACTGAAGCTTTCTTT.

This clonotype has at least ten counts. This chain joins TRBV7-2 and TRBJ2-2; 14 positions agree with TRBD2. CDR1 is SGHTA, CDR2 FQGNSA, per germline. The CDR3 length is 19 residues. The V segment lost 4 bases and the J segment 4 bases; nucleotides outside the gene matches: 11. In DNA form, the CDR3 reads TGTGCCAGCAGCTCCTTTATGTTTGGACTAGCGGGAGGCACCGGGGAGCTGTTTTTT. It is translated as CASSSFMFGLAGGTGELFF.